This T cell receptor (beta chain) emerged from a study of cytotoxic CD8 clonotypes in ibrutinib-treated CLL. Study-level information: Recorded responses included around 25 partial and 2 complete; following median about 68 months, roughly 15 stayed remitted and roughly twelve progressed. Average yields of approximately 260,000 productive templates and approximately 94,000 productive rearrangements characterized the samples.

Germline lookup yields CDR1 SGHAT and CDR2 FQDESV (reference sequence). This CDR3 contains 12 residues. With 0 bases removed from V and 5 bases from J, the gap between germline ends came to 4 bases. Findings and caveats of the study: Public clonotypes (which were uncommon) either contracted or remained stable on treatment.

This clone was observed a handful of times. Its target is not known. The data were produced by immunoSEQ multiplex PCR, yet TCRdb's version contains in-frame clones alone and is incomplete. The sample yields some 200,000 clones, over 55% seen once. The TCR sequence derives from a human donor with chronic lymphocytic leukemia. This chain links TRBV11-1 with TRBJ2-5; no firm D call. The material was PBMCs, obtained after 24 months of ibrutinib treatment. The CDR3 is CASSLAGETQYF. CDR3 bases: TGTGCCAGCAGCTTAGCAGGGGAGACCCAGTACTTC.